This TCR beta chain was retrieved from a study of shared clonotypes between healthy human individuals. Cells designated naive CD8 were CD45RO-negative and were positively selected for CCR7, with terminally differentiated effector memory CD45RA+ cells excluded. This clone has a handful of counts. Other nucleotide sequences in the sample specify the same CDR3. The CDR3 covers 11 residues. Trimming cost V 1 base and J 6 bases, with 3 bases left between them. Germline CDR1 reads SEHNR; CDR2 reads FQNEAQ (reference sequence). Profiling relied on immunoSEQ multiplex PCR, and the TCRdb table lists in-frame clones only, not all of them. The sample holds approximately 1.9 million clones, 93% seen once.

The genes are TRBV7-9 and TRBJ1-2; the D is unclear. The sequencing sample was made of naive CD8+ T cells from PBMCs. The TCR sequence derives from a man younger than 30 in good health. Some clones in this sample may be carry-over from other donors' samples. CDR3 sequence (DNA): TGTGCCAGCAGCTTAGGGGATGGCTACACCTTC. Encoded protein: CASSLGDGYTF.